The source of this TCR beta chain is a study of cytomegalovirus exposure and HLA in healthy donors. The germline V gene encodes CDR1 SGHNT and CDR2 YYREEE (reference sequence). Trimming took 2 bases from V and 2 from J, leaving 10 bases between them. This CDR3 is 14 amino acids long. Amplification used 60 Vbeta primers and 13 Jbeta primers. Using immunoSEQ multiplex PCR, the repertoire was profiled, and TCRdb retains in-frame clones only, with some absent. The sample gives some 170,000 clones, 75% to 80% of which show up once; about 6.4% is in the top ten. The specimen sequenced was PBMCs. The rearrangement links TRBV5-4 to TRBJ1-2; no clear D. The TCR comes from a man aged 35-49 years in good health and CMV-seropositive. Here the CDR3 reads CASSLRELNYGYTF. The CDR3, as DNA: TGTGCCAGCAGCTTAAGGGAGCTGAACTATGGCTACACCTTC.